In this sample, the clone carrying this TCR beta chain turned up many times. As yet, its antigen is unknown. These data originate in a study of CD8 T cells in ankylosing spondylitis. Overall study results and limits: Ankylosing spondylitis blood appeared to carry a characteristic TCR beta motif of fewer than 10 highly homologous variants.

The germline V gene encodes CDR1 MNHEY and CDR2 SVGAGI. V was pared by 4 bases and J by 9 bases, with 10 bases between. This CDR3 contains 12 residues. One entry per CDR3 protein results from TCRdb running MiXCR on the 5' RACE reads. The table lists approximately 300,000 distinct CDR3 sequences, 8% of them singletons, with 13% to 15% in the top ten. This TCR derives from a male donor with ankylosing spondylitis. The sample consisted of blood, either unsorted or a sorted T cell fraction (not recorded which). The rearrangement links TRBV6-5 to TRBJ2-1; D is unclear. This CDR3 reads CASSLAGSEQFF. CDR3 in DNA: TGTGCCAGCAGTTTGGCTGGCAGTGAGCAGTTCTTC.